Detailed here is one T cell receptor beta chain. The target antigen is unknown. Germline and junction disagree at one end, which may indicate a read error. Method: immunoSEQ multiplex PCR; TCRdb's copy keeps in-frame clones and lacks some. The sample lists approximately 9,000 clones, roughly nine tenths seen once, with roughly 7% in the top ten. The CDR3 extends over 17 amino acids. The germline gives CDR1 MNHNS, CDR2 SASEGT. The data are from a study of T cells in localized non-small cell lung cancer. Study results and limitations: Increased T cell density in blood showed an association with longer overall survival. In uninvolved adjacent lung, T cell clonality reached its highest value, exceeding tumor. Sequencing was limited to one tumor region, leaving the possibility of heterogeneity open. Appearing in adjacent lung were a median approximately 57 of the top 100 tumor clones.

Here the sequenced sample was peripheral blood, taken before any cancer treatment. The rearrangement links TRBV6-1 to TRBJ1-3; TRBD1 is a possible D gene (5 bases). The sequence was obtained from a woman aged 40 to 75 with stage I squamous cell lung carcinoma. The CDR3 DNA is TGTGCCAGCAGGGAAGGAGGTTGGGGGAAACTTGGAAACACCATATATTTT. It specifies CASREGGWGKLGNTIYF.